The next 20 T cell receptor beta chains were all read from a single sample in a study of cytomegalovirus exposure and HLA in healthy donors. The PCR made use of 60 Vbeta and 13 Jbeta primers. Using immunoSEQ multiplex PCR, the repertoire was profiled, and TCRdb retains in-frame clones only, with some absent. This sample has about 180,000 clones, with roughly 83% found just once. Sequenced: PBMCs. These receptors were obtained from a man younger than 40 in good health and CMV-seronegative.

In its sample, this clone was seen a few times. V gene TRBV10-3 combines with J gene TRBJ1-4; possibly TRBD1 for D (5 bases). V lost 7 bases to trimming and J lost 1 base, with 10 bases between them. Germline V CDR1 and CDR2: ENHRY, SYGVKD. This CDR3 is 14 amino acids long. CDR3: CAIKEGLTNEKLFF. For the CDR3, the DNA is TGTGCCATCAAGGAGGGGTTAACTAATGAAAAACTGTTTTTT.

V is TRBV2 and J is TRBJ2-5, with 11 bases that match TRBD2. The CDR3 covers 17 residues. The V and J ends lost 1 base and 4 bases, in that order; junction bases with no gene match: 8. The V gene's germline CDR1 is SNHLY and CDR2 FYNNEI. The CDR3 loop is CASSEVSGRAGRETQYF. CDR3 in DNA: TGTGCCAGCAGTGAAGTTAGCGGGAGGGCTGGCCGAGAGACCCAGTACTTC.

The genes are TRBV2 and TRBJ2-5; a weak D match, TRBD2 (6 bases). CDR1 and CDR2 from the germline V gene are SNHLY and FYNNEI. V was cut by 6 bases and J by 5 bases, with 16 bases left in between. The CDR3 has 14 amino acids. CDR3 nucleotides: TGTGCCAGCAGGAGGGACTTTACGAGGGAGACCCAGTACTTC. This codes for CASRRDFTRETQYF.

The chain recombines TRBV5-1 with TRBJ2-7; 9 bases agree with TRBD1. Germline loops: CDR1 SGHRS, CDR2 YFSETQ. There are 14 residues in the CDR3. Trimming cost V 6 bases and J 1 base; bases outside gene matches: 5. CDR3 sequence reads: CASTTTGGSYEQYF. The CDR3 region has the DNA TGCGCCAGCACCACGACAGGGGGTTCCTACGAGCAGTACTTC.

In this sample, this clone turned up once. The rearrangement links TRBV11-2 to TRBJ2-5; TRBD2 matches at 8 bases. Losses at the gene ends were 5 bases for V and 2 bases for J; bases not matched to a gene: 13. Per the germline V gene, CDR1 is SGHAT and CDR2 is FQNNGV. The CDR3 has 17 amino acids. The CDR3 DNA sequence: TGTGCCAGCAGCCTCCGGCGGGGGGCATTTAAACAAGAGACCCAGTACTTC. It encodes CASSLRRGAFKQETQYF. The variable domain in full, with the rest retrieved from reference TRBV11-2 and TRBJ2-5, is EAGVAQSPRYKIIEKRQSVAFWCNPISGHATLYWYQQILGQGPKLLIQFQNNGVVDDSQLPKDRFSAERLKGVDSTLKIQPAKLEDSAVYLCASSLRRGAFKQETQYFGPGTRLLVL.

This chain joins TRBV28 and TRBJ1-6; D is possibly TRBD1 (6 bases). The CDR3 contains 14 residues. CDR1 MDHEN and CDR2 SYDVKM come from the germline V gene. The V end lost 4 bases, the J end lost 3 bases, and 7 bases lay between the germline ends. The CDR3 here is CASSYRVYNSPLHF. CDR3 nucleotide sequence: TGTGCCAGCAGTTACAGGGTCTATAATTCACCCCTCCACTTT.

This clone has just one count. CDR3 loop: CASSQKSSVSSYEQYF. The CDR3 coding sequence is TGTGCCAGCAGTCAGAAATCCAGCGTCTCGTCCTACGAGCAGTACTTC. This rearrangement joins TRBV2 to TRBJ2-7; D is undetermined. This CDR3 is built from 16 residues. The germline V gene has CDR1 SNHLY and CDR2 FYNNEI. V was cut by 5 bases and J by 1 base, with 18 bases left in between.

The genes are TRBV15 and TRBJ2-1; TRBD1 might be the D (6 bases). Trimming stripped 5 bases from V and 14 bases from J, with 16 bases between. CDR3 length equals 12 residues. From germline, CDR1 is LNHNV and CDR2 YYDKDF (reference sequence). CDR3 protein: CATSSRGGVEFF. The CDR3 DNA is TGTGCCACCAGCTCGAGAGGGGGAGTAGAGTTCTTC.

The chain couples TRBV9 to TRBJ2-3; TRBD2 agrees at 7 bases. The ends lost 2 bases at V and 2 bases at J; junction bases unmatched: 14. Germline CDR1 reads SGDLS; CDR2 reads YYNGEE. The CDR3 length is 18 residues. Written as DNA, the CDR3 is TGTGCCAGCAGCGTTCCCAGGACTAGACGAGGACTCACAGATACGCAGTATTTT. Encoded protein: CASSVPRTRRGLTDTQYF.

The rearrangement uses TRBV7-9 and TRBJ1-1; D call uncertain. CDR3 length: 14 amino acids. Germline-derived CDR1 and CDR2 are SEHNR and FQNEAQ (reference sequence). Trimming cost V 5 bases and J 1 base, with 11 bases left between them. CDR3 sequence (DNA): TGTGCCAGCAGCCCAAATTCAGGGAACACTGAAGCTTTCTTT. Amino acids: CASSPNSGNTEAFF.

The rearrangement joins TRBV5-6 to TRBJ2-5; 8 bases agree with TRBD2. J lost 5 bases, V lost 4 bases, and 13 bases had no gene match. The CDR3 length is 16 residues. The germline gives CDR1 SGHDT, CDR2 YYEEEE. As DNA, the CDR3 is TGTGCCAGCAGCCCTTACGGGACGGGAGGGCGGGAGACCCAGTACTTC. Translation gives CASSPYGTGGRETQYF.

The rearrangement uses TRBV11-3 and TRBJ2-5; 8 bases align to TRBD1. Trimming at V came to 5 bases and at J to 5 bases, leaving 7 bases not matched to a gene. CDR3 length equals 14 residues. Germline loops: CDR1 SGHNT, CDR2 YENEEA. This CDR3 reads CASSSTGGLETQYF. For the CDR3, the DNA is TGTGCCAGCAGCAGTACAGGGGGTTTGGAGACCCAGTACTTC.

The chain recombines TRBV19 with TRBJ2-1; D perhaps matches TRBD2 (6 bases). This CDR3 contains 17 residues. V lost 7 bases and J lost 5, with 24 bases in between. Germline V gene data show CDR1 as LNHDA and CDR2 as SQIVND (reference sequence). The CDR3 spells CASKGFGSITRHNEQFF. DNA for the CDR3: TGTGCCAGTAAAGGTTTCGGGAGTATAACGAGACACAATGAGCAGTTCTTC.

This rearrangement joins TRBV28 to TRBJ1-2; maybe TRBD1 (5 bases). Per germline, CDR1 MDHEN and CDR2 SYDVKM. The CDR3 is 14 residues long. Trimming cost V 3 bases and J 4 bases, with 12 bases left between them. CDR3 in amino acids: CASSLDTSGYGYTF. The CDR3 bases are TGTGCCAGCAGTTTGGACACCTCGGGCTATGGCTACACCTTC.

The gene calls are TRBV27 and TRBJ1-3; a possible D gene is TRBD1 (6 bases). Trimming stripped 7 bases from V and 0 bases from J, with 16 bases between. This CDR3 has 16 amino acids. Germline V gene lookup returns CDR1 MNHEY and CDR2 SMNVEV (reference sequence). Here the CDR3 DNA reads TGTGCCAGCAAACCTAACGGACAGAGCTCTGGAAACACCATATATTTT. Translating it yields CASKPNGQSSGNTIYF.

The V and J genes are TRBV7-6 and TRBJ2-7; 7 nucleotides agree with TRBD1. V lost 5 bases to trimming and J lost 2 bases; unmatched junction nucleotides: 9. The CDR3 loop spans 15 amino acids. Per the germline V gene, CDR1 is SGHVS and CDR2 is FNYEAQ. The CDR3 DNA sequence: TGTGCCAGCAGCCGTCAACAGGGGAAGGCCTACGAGCAGTACTTC. Amino acids: CASSRQQGKAYEQYF.

The chain uses TRBV30 and TRBJ1-5; 10 nucleotides line up with TRBD1. CDR1 GTSNPN and CDR2 SVGIG come from the germline V gene (reference sequence). V shed 3 bases and J 6 bases; nucleotides not matched to a gene: 5. The CDR3 runs to 14 residues. This CDR3 is CAWSRDRGSQPQHF. CDR3 DNA: TGTGCCTGGAGCCGGGACAGGGGAAGTCAGCCCCAGCATTTT.

V usage is TRBV27 and J usage is TRBJ1-1; no clear D gene. The germline V gene encodes CDR1 MNHEY and CDR2 SMNVEV (reference sequence). The CDR3 totals 14 residues. Trimming took 4 bases from V and 1 from J, leaving 10 bases between them. The CDR3 DNA sequence: TGTGCCAGCAGTTCCCGGGGATGGAACACTGAAGCTTTCTTT. Protein sequence: CASSSRGWNTEAFF.

The V call is TRBV5-4, the J call TRBJ1-1; a weak D match, TRBD1 (5 bases). This CDR3 has 13 amino acids. CDR1 SGHNT and CDR2 YYREEE come from the germline V gene (reference sequence). Trimming removed 4 bases from V and 5 bases from J, with 12 bases in between. The CDR3 is CASSLPGKTEAFF. DNA of the CDR3: TGTGCCAGCAGCCTACCAGGGAAGACTGAAGCTTTCTTT.

V usage is TRBV9 and J usage is TRBJ1-1; 10 nucleotides match TRBD1. Trimming removed 2 bases from V and 5 bases from J; junction bases left unmatched: 3. This CDR3 contains 14 residues. Germline CDR1 SGDLS, CDR2 YYNGEE. For the CDR3, the DNA is TGTGCCAGCAGCGTCGGGACAGGGGATACTGAAGCTTTCTTT. It encodes CASSVGTGDTEAFF.